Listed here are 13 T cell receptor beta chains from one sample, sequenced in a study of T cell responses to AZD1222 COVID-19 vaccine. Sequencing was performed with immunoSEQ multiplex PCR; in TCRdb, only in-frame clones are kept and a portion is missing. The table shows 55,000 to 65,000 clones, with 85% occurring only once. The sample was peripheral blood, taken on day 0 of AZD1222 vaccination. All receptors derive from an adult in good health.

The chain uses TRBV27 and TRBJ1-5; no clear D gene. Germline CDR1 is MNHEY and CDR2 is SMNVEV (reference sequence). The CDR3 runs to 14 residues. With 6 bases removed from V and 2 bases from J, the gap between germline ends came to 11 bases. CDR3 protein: CASSWTDGNQPQHF. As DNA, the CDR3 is TGTGCCAGCAGCTGGACCGACGGCAATCAGCCCCAGCATTTT.

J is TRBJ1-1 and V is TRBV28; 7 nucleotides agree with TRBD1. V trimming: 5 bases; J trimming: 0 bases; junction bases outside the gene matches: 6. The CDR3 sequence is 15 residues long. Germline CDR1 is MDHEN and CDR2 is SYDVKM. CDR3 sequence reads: CASSTYRGMNTEAFF. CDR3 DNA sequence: TGTGCCAGCAGTACATACAGGGGCATGAACACTGAAGCTTTCTTT.

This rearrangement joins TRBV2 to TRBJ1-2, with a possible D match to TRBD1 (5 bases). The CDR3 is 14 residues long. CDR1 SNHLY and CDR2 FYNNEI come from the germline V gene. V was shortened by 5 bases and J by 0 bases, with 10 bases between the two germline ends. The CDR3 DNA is TGTGCCAGCAGTCCGCAGACAGCTAACTATGGCTACACCTTC. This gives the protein CASSPQTANYGYTF. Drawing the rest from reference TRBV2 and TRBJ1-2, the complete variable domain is EPEVTQTPSHQVTQMGQEVILRCVPISNHLYFYWYRQILGQKVEFLVSFYNNEISEKSEIFDDQFSVERPDGSNFTLKIRSTKLEDSAMYFCASSPQTANYGYTFGSGTRLTVV.

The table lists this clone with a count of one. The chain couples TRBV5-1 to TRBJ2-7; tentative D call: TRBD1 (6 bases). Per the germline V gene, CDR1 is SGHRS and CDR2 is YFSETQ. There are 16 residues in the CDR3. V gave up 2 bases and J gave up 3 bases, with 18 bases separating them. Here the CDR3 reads CASSFSSGGSGYEQYF. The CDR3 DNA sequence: TGCGCCAGCAGCTTTTCTTCTGGGGGCTCGGGCTACGAGCAGTACTTC.

CDR3 DNA sequence: TGCGCCAGCAGCCCCCCTGGCGGGGGGAGAGGGCACGAGCAGTACTTC. It yields the protein CASSPPGGGRGHEQYF. The gene calls are TRBV5-1 and TRBJ2-7, with 8 bases matching TRBD2. The CDR3 is 16 amino acids. Looked up from germline, CDR1 is SGHRS and CDR2 is YFSETQ. V lost 4 bases and J lost 5; bases outside the gene matches: 14.

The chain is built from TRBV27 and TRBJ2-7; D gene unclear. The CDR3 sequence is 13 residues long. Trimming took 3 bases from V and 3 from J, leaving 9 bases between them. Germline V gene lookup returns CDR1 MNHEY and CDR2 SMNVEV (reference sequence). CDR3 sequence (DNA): TGTGCCAGCAGTTTTGGCCGAAACTACGAGCAGTACTTC. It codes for CASSFGRNYEQYF.

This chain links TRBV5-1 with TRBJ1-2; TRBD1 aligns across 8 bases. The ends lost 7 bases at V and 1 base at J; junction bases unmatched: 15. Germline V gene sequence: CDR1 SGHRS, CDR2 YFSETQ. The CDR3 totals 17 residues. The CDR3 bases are TGCGCCAGCCGACCTTCAGGACAGGGCCACTTTAACTATGGCTACACCTTC. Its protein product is CASRPSGQGHFNYGYTF.

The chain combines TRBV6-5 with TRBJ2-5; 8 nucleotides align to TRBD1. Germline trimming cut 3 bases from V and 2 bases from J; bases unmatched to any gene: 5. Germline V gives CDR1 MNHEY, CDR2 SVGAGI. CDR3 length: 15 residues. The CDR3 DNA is TGTGCCAGCAGTTATCGGACAGGGCTTCAAGAGACCCAGTACTTC. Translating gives CASSYRTGLQETQYF.

DNA of the CDR3: TGTGCCAGCAGCTTACCCGGGTTTCACTATGGCTACACCTTC. It encodes CASSLPGFHYGYTF. This chain connects TRBV7-2 to TRBJ1-2, with D uncertain. Germline values: CDR1 SGHTA, CDR2 FQGNSA. The CDR3 totals 14 residues. V dropped 2 bases and J dropped 3 bases, with 10 bases sitting between them.

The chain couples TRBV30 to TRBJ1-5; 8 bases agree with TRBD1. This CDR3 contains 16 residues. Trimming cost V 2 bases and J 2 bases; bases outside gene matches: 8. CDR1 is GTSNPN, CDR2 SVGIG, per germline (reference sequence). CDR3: CAWSSRAGGGNQPQHF. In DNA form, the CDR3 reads TGTGCCTGGAGTTCTAGGGCAGGGGGCGGCAATCAGCCCCAGCATTTT. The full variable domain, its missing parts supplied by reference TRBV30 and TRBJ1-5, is SQTIHQWPATLVQPVGSPLSLECTVEGTSNPNLYWYRQAAGRGLQLLFYSVGIGQISSEVPQNLSASRPQDRQFILSSKKLLLSDSGFYLCAWSSRAGGGNQPQHFGDGTRLSIL.

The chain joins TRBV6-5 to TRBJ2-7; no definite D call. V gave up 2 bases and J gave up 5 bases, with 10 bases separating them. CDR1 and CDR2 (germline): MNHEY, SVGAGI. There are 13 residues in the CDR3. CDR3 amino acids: CASSYRYRDEQYF. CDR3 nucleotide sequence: TGTGCCAGCAGTTACCGCTACCGGGACGAGCAGTACTTC.

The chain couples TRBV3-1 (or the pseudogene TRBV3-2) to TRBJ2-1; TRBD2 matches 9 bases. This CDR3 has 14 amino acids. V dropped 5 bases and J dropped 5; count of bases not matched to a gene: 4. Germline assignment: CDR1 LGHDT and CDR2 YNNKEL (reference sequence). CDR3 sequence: CASSYAGGDNEQFF. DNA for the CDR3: TGTGCCAGCAGCTATGCGGGGGGGGACAATGAGCAGTTCTTC.

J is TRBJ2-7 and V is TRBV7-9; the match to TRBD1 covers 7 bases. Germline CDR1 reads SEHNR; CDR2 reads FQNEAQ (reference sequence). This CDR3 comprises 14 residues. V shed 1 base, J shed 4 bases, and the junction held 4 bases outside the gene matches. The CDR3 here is CASSLGTQGYEQYF. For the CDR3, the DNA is TGTGCCAGCAGCTTAGGTACACAGGGGTACGAGCAGTACTTC.